The source of this T cell receptor beta chain is a study of response to subunit inactivated influenza vaccine. The study, taken as a whole, reports: Authors suggested few new T cells are recruited by each seasonal influenza vaccination.

V lost 3 bases, J lost 6 bases, and 10 bases lay in between. The CDR3 is made up of 13 amino acids. Germline V gene lookup returns CDR1 SGHKS and CDR2 YYEKEE (reference sequence). TCRdb independently ran MiXCR on the RT-PCR reads; one entry per CDR3 protein. Of 650,000 to 800,000 distinct CDR3 sequences detected, approximately 15% appear once; the ten largest clones hold 6.5% to 8.5%. With regard to this clonotype: Antigen specificity is unknown.

V gene TRBV5-5 combines with J gene TRBJ2-1; no reliable D call. The source is a man in his fifties who received an inactivated influenza vaccine. Specimen: PBMCs from blood, collected roughly 15 days before vaccination. CDR3 sequence (DNA): TGTGCCAGCAGCTATATACAACTCAATGAGCAGTTCTTC. This codes for CASSYIQLNEQFF.